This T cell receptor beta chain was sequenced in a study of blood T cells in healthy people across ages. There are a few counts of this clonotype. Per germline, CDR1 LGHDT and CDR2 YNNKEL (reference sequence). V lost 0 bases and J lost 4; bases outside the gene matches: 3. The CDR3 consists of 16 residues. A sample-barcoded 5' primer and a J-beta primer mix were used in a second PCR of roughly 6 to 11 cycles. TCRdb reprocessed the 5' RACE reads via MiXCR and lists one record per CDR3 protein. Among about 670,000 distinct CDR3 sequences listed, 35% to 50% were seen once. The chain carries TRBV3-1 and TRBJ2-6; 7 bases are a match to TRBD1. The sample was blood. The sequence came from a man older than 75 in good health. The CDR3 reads CASSQEAGGGANVLTF. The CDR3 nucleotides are TGTGCCAGCAGCCAAGAAGCAGGGGGAGGGGCCAACGTCCTGACTTTC.